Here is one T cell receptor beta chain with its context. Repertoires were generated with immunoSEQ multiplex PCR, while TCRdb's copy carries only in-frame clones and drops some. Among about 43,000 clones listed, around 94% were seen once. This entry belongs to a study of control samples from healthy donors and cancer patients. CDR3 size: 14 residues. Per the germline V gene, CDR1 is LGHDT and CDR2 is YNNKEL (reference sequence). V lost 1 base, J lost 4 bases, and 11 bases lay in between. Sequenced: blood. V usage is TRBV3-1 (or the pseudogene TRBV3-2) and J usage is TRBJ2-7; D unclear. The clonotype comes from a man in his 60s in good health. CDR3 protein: CASSQGRSPYEQYF. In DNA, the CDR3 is TGTGCCAGCAGCCAAGGACGGTCGCCGTACGAGCAGTACTTC.